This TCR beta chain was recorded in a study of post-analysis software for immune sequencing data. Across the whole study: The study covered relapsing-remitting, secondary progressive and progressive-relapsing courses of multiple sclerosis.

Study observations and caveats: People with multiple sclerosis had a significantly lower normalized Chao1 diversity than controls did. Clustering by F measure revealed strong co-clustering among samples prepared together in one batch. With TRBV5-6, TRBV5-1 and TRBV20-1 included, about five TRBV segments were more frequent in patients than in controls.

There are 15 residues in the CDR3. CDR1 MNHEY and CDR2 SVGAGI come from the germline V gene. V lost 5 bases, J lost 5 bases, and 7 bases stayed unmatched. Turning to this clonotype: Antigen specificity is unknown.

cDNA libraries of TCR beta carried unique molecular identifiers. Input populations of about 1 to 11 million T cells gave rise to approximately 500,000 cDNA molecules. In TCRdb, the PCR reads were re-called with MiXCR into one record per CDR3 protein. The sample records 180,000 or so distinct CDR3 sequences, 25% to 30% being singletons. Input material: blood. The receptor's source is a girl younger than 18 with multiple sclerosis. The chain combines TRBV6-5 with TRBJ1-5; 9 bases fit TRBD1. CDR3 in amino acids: CASSGTGGRDQPQHF. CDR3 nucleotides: TGTGCCAGCAGTGGAACAGGGGGCAGGGATCAGCCCCAGCATTTT.